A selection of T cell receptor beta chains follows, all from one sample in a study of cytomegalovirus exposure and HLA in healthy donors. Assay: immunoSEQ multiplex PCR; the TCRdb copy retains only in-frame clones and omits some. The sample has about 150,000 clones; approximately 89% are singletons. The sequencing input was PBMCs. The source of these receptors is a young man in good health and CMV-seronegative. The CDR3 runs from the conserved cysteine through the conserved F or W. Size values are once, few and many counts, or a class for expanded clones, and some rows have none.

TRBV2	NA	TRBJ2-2	CASSGQGANTGELFF
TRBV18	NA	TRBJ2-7	CASSPGTITYEQYF
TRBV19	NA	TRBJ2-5	CATQGLTGGGETQYF
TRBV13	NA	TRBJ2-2	CASSPGLAGGNTGELFF
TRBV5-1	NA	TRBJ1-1	CASSHGLRPQQNTEAFF
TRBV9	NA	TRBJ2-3	CASSVVTSGEPDTQYF
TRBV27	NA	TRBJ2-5	CASSYAGTEQETQYF
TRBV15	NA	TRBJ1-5	CATSRGRVNQPQHF
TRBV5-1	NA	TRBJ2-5	CASSLTSGNVRETQYF
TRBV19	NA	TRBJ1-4	CASSIRTRGEKLFF
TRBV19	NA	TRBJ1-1	CASADIGAVEAFF
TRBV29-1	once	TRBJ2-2	CSAGGLAGFGELFF
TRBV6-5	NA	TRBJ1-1	CASSYGAGAQNTEAFF
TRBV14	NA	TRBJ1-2	CASSLARGEIYNYGYTF
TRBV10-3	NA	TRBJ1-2	CAIRSGYGYTF
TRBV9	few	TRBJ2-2	CASGGTYLGELFF
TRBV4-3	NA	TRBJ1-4	CASSQDTGGNEKLFF
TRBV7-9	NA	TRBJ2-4	CASSIRTSGISQNIQYF
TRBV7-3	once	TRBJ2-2	CASSSGVTGELFF
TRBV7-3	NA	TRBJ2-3	CASSLDRTGGAQYF
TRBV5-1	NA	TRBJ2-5	CASSFVPGEETQYF
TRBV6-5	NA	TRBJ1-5	CASGLTGAGQPQHF
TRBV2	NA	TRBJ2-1	CASGGLAGGGEQFF
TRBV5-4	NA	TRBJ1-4	CASSLGLGQGTNEKLFF
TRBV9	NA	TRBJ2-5	CASSVVGDLETQYF
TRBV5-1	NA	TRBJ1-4	CASSLGQGNGKLFF